This passage covers 30 T cell receptor beta chains from one sample sequenced in a study of tumor-infiltrating lymphocytes in primary liver carcinoma. Co-extracting RNA and DNA was done with about 17-30 mg of unsorted bulk tissue as input. Total RNA amounting to around 530 ng was the source from which TCR beta cDNA was made with a constant-region primer. What produced the TCR beta libraries was three nested multiplex PCR rounds using slightly modified ARM-PCR. The study ran its first two PCR rounds for about 11 cycles each, using TRBV1-TRBV30 forward primers and a C-beta reverse primer. TCRdb redid the calling of the multiplex PCR reads with MiXCR, one entry per CDR3 protein. The data hold some 180,000 distinct CDR3 sequences, with just under 85% observed a single time. The sample comprised tumor tissue from primary liver carcinoma. The receptors derive from a middle-aged man with primary liver carcinoma and hepatitis B virus infection.

The chain is built from TRBV5-5 and TRBJ2-3, with TRBD2 matching over 10 bases. The CDR3 covers 16 residues. CDR1 and CDR2 (germline): SGHKS, YYEKEE (reference sequence). Trimming removed 6 bases from V and 6 bases from J; junction bases left unmatched: 13. The CDR3 region is CASNLLAAGGWDTQYF. The CDR3 DNA is TGTGCCAGCAACCTCTTAGCAGCGGGAGGGTGGGATACGCAGTATTTT.

As regards this clonotype: The CDR3 does not end in the conserved phenylalanine or tryptophan, so this is likely a read error. V gene TRBV10-2 combines with J gene TRBJ1-2; TRBD1 matches at 9 bases. CDR1 and CDR2 from the germline V gene are WSHSY and SAAADI. This CDR3 comprises 14 residues. CDR3: CTSSEQGANYGYTL. DNA of the CDR3: TGTACCAGCAGTGAACAGGGGGCAAACTATGGCTACACCTTG.

The rearrangement links TRBV10-1 to TRBJ2-2, with 7 bases matching TRBD2. The germline CDR1 and CDR2 sequences are WNHNN and SYGVQD (reference sequence). This CDR3 has 15 amino acids. The J segment lost 16 bases and the V segment lost 6 bases, leaving 20 bases of the junction unmatched. Written as DNA, the CDR3 is TGCGCCAGCAGGGAGGACGCGAGCGGGGCCGGGGAACGGTTTTTT. It translates to CASREDASGAGERFF.

As to this clonotype: The CDR3 ends on some other residue instead of the conserved phenylalanine or tryptophan, so this is likely a read error. It is unclear where the CDR3 begins or ends on the DNA, so no DNA is shown, and the CDR3 is as TCRdb lists it. V and J are TRBV4-3 and TRBJ2-5. The CDR3 sequence runs 13 residues, both termini included. The germline V gene encodes CDR1 LGHNA and CDR2 YSLEER. CDR3 region: CASSQDLGETRYL.

This clonotype was counted between two and nine times. The junction does not match germline at one end; this may be a read error. The gene calls are TRBV5-5 and TRBJ2-1; TRBD2 might be the D (7 bases). CDR3 length: 13 residues. The germline gives CDR1 SGHKS, CDR2 YYEKEE (reference sequence). The CDR3 sequence: CASSRRGGVGQFF. In DNA form, the CDR3 reads TGTGCTAGCAGCCGAAGGGGGGGAGTCGGGCAGTTCTTC.

Of note for this clonotype: The junction shows a germline mismatch at one end, possibly a read error. The rearrangement joins TRBV5-8 to TRBJ2-5; 9 bases line up with TRBD1. The germline V gene encodes CDR1 SGHTS and CDR2 YDEGEE. The CDR3 runs 15 residues. CDR3 sequence reads: CASSWGQGSQESQYF. Written as DNA, the CDR3 is TGTGCCAGCAGCTGGGGACAGGGATCCCAAGAGAGCCAGTACTTC.

For this clonotype: One end of the junction varies from germline; a read error may be responsible. The rearrangement links TRBV11-2 to TRBJ2-2; weak D call: TRBD2 (5 bases). The CDR3 totals 14 residues. CDR1 SGHAT and CDR2 FQNNGV come from the germline V gene. The CDR3 nucleotides are TGTGCCAGCACGGGTAAGTTGAACACCGGGGAGCTGTTTTTC. It yields the protein CASTGKLNTGELFF. Drawing the rest from reference TRBV11-2 and TRBJ2-2, the complete variable domain is EAGVAQSPRYKIIEKRQSVAFWCNPISGHATLYWYQQILGQGPKLLIQFQNNGVVDDSQLPKDRFSAERLKGVDSTLKIQPAKLEDSAVYLCASTGKLNTGELFFGEGSRLTVL.

Of note for this clonotype: Sequence at one end of the junction differs from germline and may be a read error. As DNA, the CDR3 is TGCAGCGTTGGATTCCTAGCCGCCCAAGAGGCCCAGTACTTC. Residues: CSVGFLAAQEAQYF. The chain joins TRBV29-1 to TRBJ2-5; D is perhaps TRBD2 (5 bases). From germline, CDR1 is SQVTM and CDR2 ANQGSEA. CDR3 length equals 14 residues.

V gene TRBV5-6 combines with J gene TRBJ1-2, with D possibly TRBD1 on 5 matching bases. V dropped 5 bases and J dropped 6 bases, with 14 bases sitting between them. Germline values: CDR1 SGHDT, CDR2 YYEEEE. The length of the CDR3 is 13 residues. CDR3 sequence (DNA): TGTGCCAGCAGTTTGACAGCAAACAATGGCTACACCTTC. Its translation is CASSLTANNGYTF. The complete variable domain, with remaining parts taken from reference TRBV5-6 and TRBJ1-2, reads DAGVTQSPTHLIKTRGQQVTLRCSPKSGHDTVSWYQQALGQGPQFIFQYYEEEERQRGNFPDRFSGHQFPNYSSELNVNALLLGDSALYLCASSLTANNGYTFGSGTRLTVV.

Points on this clonotype: The junction departs from the called germline gene at one end, perhaps through a read error. The rearrangement uses TRBV11-2 and TRBJ1-4; D not certain. The CDR3 spans 15 residues. In germline, CDR1 is SGHAT, CDR2 FQNNGV. The CDR3 nucleotides read TGTGCCAGCATCTTAGACCCGACCGGGGTTAAAAAACTGTTTTTT. This gives the protein CASILDPTGVKKLFF.

A word on this clonotype: A read error may be the cause here, since a much bigger clone is one base away. This sequence joins TRBV28 and TRBJ1-6; D unresolved. V was shortened by 7 bases and J by 6 bases, with 7 bases between the two germline ends. Germline assignment: CDR1 MDHEN and CDR2 SYDVKM. The length of the CDR3 is 12 residues. CDR3 nucleotides: TGTGCCAGCACCTTGCTTAATTCACCCCTCCACTTT. It specifies CASTLLNSPLHF.

Points on this clonotype: At one of its ends the junction is not consistent with the germline gene, which may arise from a read error. The chain carries TRBV29-1 and TRBJ2-3; D ambiguous. Germline lookup yields CDR1 SQVTM and CDR2 ANQGSEA. CDR3 length: 11 amino acids. In DNA form, the CDR3 reads TGCAGCGCCTGGCATGCATATACGCAGTGTTTT. Translation: CSAWHAYTQCF.

As concerns this clonotype: A clone one base away is much larger, so this may be a read error. The J gene is TRBJ2-7, the V gene TRBV19; 7 bases align to TRBD2. Germline V gene data show CDR1 as LNHDA and CDR2 as SQIVND (reference sequence). The CDR3 is 14 amino acids. With 4 bases clipped from V and 2 bases from J, the junction kept 5 bases outside the gene matches. The CDR3 DNA follows: TGTGCCAGTAGTAATCAAGCGGGAACCTACGAGCAGTACTTC. Its protein product is CASSNQAGTYEQYF.

The genes are TRBV11-2 and TRBJ2-1; the D is unclear. V was pared by 7 bases and J by 10 bases, with 17 bases between. The germline V gene encodes CDR1 SGHAT and CDR2 FQNNGV. The CDR3 is made up of 13 amino acids. In DNA, the CDR3 is TGTGCCAGCAACTTCACAGTGGTCAACGAGCAGTTCTTC. Translating gives CASNFTVVNEQFF.

The chain couples TRBV7-3 to TRBJ2-1; 10 bases are shared with TRBD2. V dropped 7 bases and J dropped 4; count of bases not matched to a gene: 4. The CDR3 sequence is 14 residues long. Germline V gene data show CDR1 as SGHTA and CDR2 as FQGTGA. In DNA form, the CDR3 reads TGTGCCAGCAACCGACTAGCGGGTTACAATGAGCAGTTCTTC. Residues: CASNRLAGYNEQFF.

On this clonotype: A read error may account for a junction end that differs from germline. CDR3 residues: CASSLKGGVTNRPQHF. CDR3 nucleotides: TGTGCCAGCAGTCTAAAAGGGGGAGTGACGAATCGGCCCCAGCATTTT. V is TRBV11-2 and J is TRBJ1-5, with D perhaps matching TRBD1 (6 bases). Germline V gene lookup returns CDR1 SGHAT and CDR2 FQNNGV. The CDR3 contains 16 residues. Drawing the rest from reference TRBV11-2 and TRBJ1-5, the complete variable domain is EAGVAQSPRYKIIEKRQSVAFWCNPISGHATLYWYQQILGQGPKLLIQFQNNGVVDDSQLPKDRFSAERLKGVDSTLKIQPAKLEDSAVYLCASSLKGGVTNRPQHFGDGTRLSIL.

In this sample, this clonotype turned up a few times. The V gene is TRBV7-3, the J gene TRBJ2-1, with TRBD2 matching over 8 bases. The germline V gene encodes CDR1 SGHTA and CDR2 FQGTGA. This CDR3 contains 13 residues. The trim removed 6 bases at V and 9 bases at J, leaving 7 bases unmatched. CDR3 loop: CASSLLADLEQFF. The DNA of the CDR3 is TGTGCCAGCAGTTTACTAGCGGACCTTGAGCAGTTCTTC.

A note on this clonotype: Likely a read error: the CDR3 ends without its conserved phenylalanine or tryptophan. This chain links TRBV6-1 with TRBJ2-5; maybe TRBD2 (5 bases). The CDR3 runs to 15 residues. The ends were cut back, 9 bases at V and 0 bases at J, with 17 bases in the middle. CDR1 and CDR2 (germline): MNHNS, SASEGT. The CDR3: CASRSESDYQETQYL. The CDR3 DNA is TGTGCCAGTAGGTCAGAATCGGACTACCAAGAGACCCAGTACTTA.

This sequence joins TRBV6-2 or TRBV6-3 and TRBJ2-3, with 8 bases identical to TRBD2. The CDR3 covers 13 residues. Trimming cost V 11 bases and J 10 bases; bases outside gene matches: 14. Looked up from germline, CDR1 is MNHEY and CDR2 is SVGEGT. The CDR3 is CAGSDGTRTPQYF. In DNA, the CDR3 is TGTGCCGGTTCCGATGGGACTAGAACCCCGCAGTATTTT.

As regards this clonotype: A clone one base away is much larger, so this may be a read error. V usage is TRBV19 and J usage is TRBJ2-1; D may correspond to TRBD1 or TRBD2 (6 bases each). CDR1 is LNHDA, CDR2 SQIVND, per germline (reference sequence). CDR3 size: 14 residues. This CDR3 reads CVSSIPGARGEQFF. For the CDR3, the DNA is TGTGTCAGTAGTATACCGGGGGCGCGGGGTGAGCAGTTCTTC.

This clonotype was observed a handful of times. The junction and the germline gene differ at one end; a read error may be behind it. This rearrangement joins TRBV11-2 to TRBJ1-5, with D tentatively TRBD1 (6 bases). The CDR3 is made up of 17 amino acids. CDR1 SGHAT and CDR2 FQNNGV come from the germline V gene. In nucleotides, the CDR3 is TGTGCCAGTAGCTTAGTAGGAGTAACAGGGACCAATCAGCCCCAGCATTTT. Amino acids: CASSLVGVTGTNQPQHF.

The chain is built from TRBV6-5 and TRBJ2-5; no clear D gene. Trimming removed 3 bases from V and 1 base from J, with 18 bases in between. There are 17 residues in the CDR3. Looked up from germline, CDR1 is MNHEY and CDR2 is SVGAGI. In DNA, the CDR3 is TGTGCCAGCAGTTATTCGAGTAGTGCTGGGTCCCAAGAGACCCAGTACTTC. Its translation is CASSYSSSAGSQETQYF.

This clonotype has only one observation. The chain joins TRBV29-1 to TRBJ2-2, with 9 bases identical to TRBD2. J lost 16 bases, V lost 4 bases, and 19 bases had no gene match. CDR3 length equals 15 residues. Looked up from germline, CDR1 is SQVTM and CDR2 is ANQGSEA. CDR3 bases: TGCAGCGTTGGGACTAGCGCGGCGAACACCGGGGTGTCGTTTTTT. Its translation: CSVGTSAANTGVSFF.

As for this clonotype: One end of the junction varies from germline; a read error may be responsible. The V call is TRBV29-1, the J call TRBJ1-1, with 7 bases lining up with TRBD1. In germline, CDR1 is SQVTM, CDR2 ANQGSEA. CDR3 length: 14 amino acids. The DNA for the CDR3 is TGCAGCGTTGCAATACAGGGGTCTAACACTGAATCTTTCTTT. It is translated as CSVAIQGSNTESFF.

Details on this clonotype: The conserved closing phenylalanine or tryptophan is absent in this CDR3, likely reflecting a read error. V is TRBV5-4 and J is TRBJ2-1; tentative D call: TRBD2 (5 bases). The CDR3 is 11 residues long. The germline gives CDR1 SGHNT, CDR2 YYREEE (reference sequence). CDR3 sequence (DNA): TGTGCTAGCACCTTTAGCGTCGAGCAGTTCTTA. Its translation is CASTFSVEQFL.

With regard to this clonotype: At one boundary the junction diverges from the germline segment, which might be a read error. The chain uses TRBV6-2 or TRBV6-3 and TRBJ1-5; tentative D call: TRBD1 (6 bases). Per germline, CDR1 MNHEY and CDR2 SVGEGT. The CDR3 spans 16 residues. The CDR3 DNA is TGTGCCAGCAGCTCGGGGGACACGCCAGGAGGTCAGTCCCAGCATTTT. This sequence encodes CASSSGDTPGGQSQHF.

Turning to this clonotype: A much more abundant neighbour one base away suggests this may be a read error. The V and J genes are TRBV5-1 and TRBJ2-6, with D hard to call. The CDR3 length is 13 residues. V was cut by 7 bases and J by 4 bases, with 9 bases left in between. CDR1 is SGHRS and CDR2 is YFSETQ in the germline V gene. CDR3 in amino acids: CASHTEGANVLTF. CDR3 sequence (DNA): TGCGCCAGCCACACGGAAGGGGCCAACGTCCTGACTTTC.

The table lists this clonotype with a count of one. This chain connects TRBV6-6 to TRBJ1-2; D remains unclear. Germline lookup yields CDR1 MNHNY and CDR2 SVGAGI (reference sequence). Trimming took off 10 bases at V and 5 bases at J, with 26 bases between the two ends. The CDR3 has 16 residues. CDR3 coding DNA: TGTGCCAACAGCGAAGGTCAGGCCGGAGGAGGATATGGCTACACCTTC. Its protein product is CANSEGQAGGGYGYTF.

For this clonotype: A single base separates this from a much larger clone, so it may be a read error. The CDR3 sequence: CASSLGTGLTHTQYF. For the CDR3, the DNA is TGTGCCAGCAGTTTAGGTACAGGACTCACACATACGCAGTATTTT. The chain has TRBV28 and TRBJ2-3, with D perhaps given as TRBD1 or TRBD2 (5 bases each). CDR3 size: 15 residues. Germline V gene lookup returns CDR1 MDHEN and CDR2 SYDVKM.

This clonotype was detected only once. One end of the junction fails to match germline, which may point to a read error. This rearrangement joins TRBV15 to TRBJ2-1; 7 nucleotides align to TRBD2. This CDR3 contains 16 residues. CDR1 is LNHNV and CDR2 is YYDKDF in the germline V gene (reference sequence). The CDR3 nucleotides are TGTGCCACCAGCAGGATTAGCGGGCGTAACTACAATAAGCAGTTCTTC. Its translation is CATSRISGRNYNKQFF. Drawing the rest from reference TRBV15 and TRBJ2-1, the complete variable domain is DAMVIQNPRYQVTQFGKPVTLSCSQTLNHNVMYWYQQKSSQAPKLLFHYYDKDFNNEADTPDNFQSRRPNTSFCFLDIRSPGLGDTAMYLCATSRISGRNYNKQFFGPGTRLTVL.